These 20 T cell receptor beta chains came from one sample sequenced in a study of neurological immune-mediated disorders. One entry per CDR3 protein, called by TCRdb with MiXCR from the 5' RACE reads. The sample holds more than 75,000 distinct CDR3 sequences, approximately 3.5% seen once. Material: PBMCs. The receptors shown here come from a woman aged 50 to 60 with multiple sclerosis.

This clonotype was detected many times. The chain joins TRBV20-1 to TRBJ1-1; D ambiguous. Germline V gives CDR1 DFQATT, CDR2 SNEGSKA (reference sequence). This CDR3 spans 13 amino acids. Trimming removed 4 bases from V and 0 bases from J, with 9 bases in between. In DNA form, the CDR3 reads TGCAGTGCTACCGGGCAGATGAACACTGAAGCTTTCTTT. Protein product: CSATGQMNTEAFF.

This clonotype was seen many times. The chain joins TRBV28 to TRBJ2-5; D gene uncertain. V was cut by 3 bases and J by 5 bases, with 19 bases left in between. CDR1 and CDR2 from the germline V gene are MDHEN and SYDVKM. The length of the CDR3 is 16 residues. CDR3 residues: CASSFGSRTVEETQYF. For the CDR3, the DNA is TGTGCCAGCAGTTTCGGGTCTAGGACGGTGGAGGAGACCCAGTACTTC.

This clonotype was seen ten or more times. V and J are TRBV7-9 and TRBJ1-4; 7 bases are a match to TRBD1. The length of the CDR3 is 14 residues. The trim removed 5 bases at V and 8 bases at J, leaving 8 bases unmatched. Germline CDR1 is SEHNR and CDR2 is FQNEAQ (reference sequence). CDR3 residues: CASSEDREWEKLFF. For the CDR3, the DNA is TGTGCCAGCAGCGAAGACAGGGAGTGGGAAAAACTGTTTTTT. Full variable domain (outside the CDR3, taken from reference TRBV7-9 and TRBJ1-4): DTGVSQNPRHKITKRGQNVTFRCDPISEHNRLYWYRQTLGQGPEFLTYFQNEAQLEKSRLLSDRFSAERPKGSFSTLEIQRTEQGDSAMYLCASSEDREWEKLFFGSGTQLSVL.

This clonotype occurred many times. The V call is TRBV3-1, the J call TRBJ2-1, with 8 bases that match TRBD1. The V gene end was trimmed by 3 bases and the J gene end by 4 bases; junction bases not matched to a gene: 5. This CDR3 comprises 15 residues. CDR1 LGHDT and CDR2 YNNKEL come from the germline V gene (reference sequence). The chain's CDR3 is CASSHWTGRYNEQFF. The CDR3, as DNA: TGTGCCAGCAGCCACTGGACAGGGAGGTACAATGAGCAGTTCTTC.

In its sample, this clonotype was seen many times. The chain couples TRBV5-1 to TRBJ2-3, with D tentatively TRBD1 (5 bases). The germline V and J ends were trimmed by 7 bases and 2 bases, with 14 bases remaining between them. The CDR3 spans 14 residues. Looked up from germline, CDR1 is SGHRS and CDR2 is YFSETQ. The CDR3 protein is CASRRDSNTDTQYF. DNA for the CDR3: TGCGCCAGCCGACGAGACAGCAACACAGATACGCAGTATTTT.

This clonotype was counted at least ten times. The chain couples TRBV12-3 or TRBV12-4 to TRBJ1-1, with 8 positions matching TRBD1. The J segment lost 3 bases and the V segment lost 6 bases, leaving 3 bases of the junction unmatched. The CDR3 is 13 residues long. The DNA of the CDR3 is TGTGCCAGCAGCGCAGGGGGCTACACTGAAGCTTTCTTT. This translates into CASSAGGYTEAFF.

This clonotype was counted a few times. CDR3 sequence: CASSITRTNYGYTF. The CDR3 DNA is TGTGCCAGCAGTATCACCAGAACTAACTATGGCTACACCTTC. V and J are TRBV7-8 and TRBJ1-2; no reliable D call. Trimming removed 6 bases from V and 0 bases from J, with 11 bases in between. CDR1 SGHVS and CDR2 FQNEAQ come from the germline V gene. This CDR3 is 14 amino acids long.

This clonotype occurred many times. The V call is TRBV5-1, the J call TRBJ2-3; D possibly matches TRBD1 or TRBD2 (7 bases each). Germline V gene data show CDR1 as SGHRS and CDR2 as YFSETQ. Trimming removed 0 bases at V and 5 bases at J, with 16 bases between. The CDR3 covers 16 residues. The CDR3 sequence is CASSLARGGQQDTQYF. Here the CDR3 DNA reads TGCGCCAGCAGCTTGGCCAGGGGGGGGCAGCAAGATACGCAGTATTTT.

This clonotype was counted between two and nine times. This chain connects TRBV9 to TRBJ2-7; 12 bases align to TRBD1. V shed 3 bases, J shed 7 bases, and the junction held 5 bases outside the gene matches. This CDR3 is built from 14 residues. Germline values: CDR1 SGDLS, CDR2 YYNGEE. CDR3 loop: CASSGDRGHREQYF. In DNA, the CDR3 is TGTGCCAGCAGCGGGGACAGGGGGCATCGGGAGCAGTACTTC.

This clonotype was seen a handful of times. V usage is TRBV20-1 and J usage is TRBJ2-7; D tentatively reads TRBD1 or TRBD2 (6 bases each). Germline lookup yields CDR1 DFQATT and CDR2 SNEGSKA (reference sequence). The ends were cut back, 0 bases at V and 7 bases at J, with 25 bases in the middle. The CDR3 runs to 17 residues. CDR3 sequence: CSAREWGMRGAPGEQYF. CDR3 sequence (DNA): TGCAGTGCTAGAGAATGGGGGATGAGGGGGGCCCCGGGAGAGCAGTACTTC.

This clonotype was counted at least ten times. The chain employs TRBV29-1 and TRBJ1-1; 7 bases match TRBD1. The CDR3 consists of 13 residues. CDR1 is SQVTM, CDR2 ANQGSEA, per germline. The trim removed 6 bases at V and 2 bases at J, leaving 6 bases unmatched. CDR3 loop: CSVRRDRNTEAFF. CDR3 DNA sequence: TGCAGCGTCCGAAGGGACAGAAACACTGAAGCTTTCTTT. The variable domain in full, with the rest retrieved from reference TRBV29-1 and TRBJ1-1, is SAVISQKPSRDICQRGTSLTIQCQVDSQVTMMFWYRQQPGQSLTLIATANQGSEATYESGFVIDKFPISRPNLTFSTLTVSNMSPEDSSIYLCSVRRDRNTEAFFGQGTRLTVV.

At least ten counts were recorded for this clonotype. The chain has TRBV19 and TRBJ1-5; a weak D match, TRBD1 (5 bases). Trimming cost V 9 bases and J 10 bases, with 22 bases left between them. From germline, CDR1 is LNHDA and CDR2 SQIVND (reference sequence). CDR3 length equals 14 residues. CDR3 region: CASQSGDGLLPQHF. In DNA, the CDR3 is TGTGCCAGCCAGAGTGGGGACGGCCTTCTACCCCAGCATTTT.

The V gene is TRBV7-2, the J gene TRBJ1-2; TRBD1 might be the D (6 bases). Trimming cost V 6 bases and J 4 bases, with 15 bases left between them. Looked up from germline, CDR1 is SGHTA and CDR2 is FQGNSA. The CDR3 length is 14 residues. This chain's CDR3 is CASSWNREAYGYTF. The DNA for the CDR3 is TGTGCCAGCAGTTGGAACAGGGAGGCCTATGGCTACACCTTC. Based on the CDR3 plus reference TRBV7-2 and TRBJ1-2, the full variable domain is GAGVSQSPSNKVTEKGKDVELRCDPISGHTALYWYRQSLGQGLEFLIYFQGNSAPDKSGLPSDRFSAERTGGSVSTLTIQRTQQEDSAVYLCASSWNREAYGYTFGSGTRLTVV.

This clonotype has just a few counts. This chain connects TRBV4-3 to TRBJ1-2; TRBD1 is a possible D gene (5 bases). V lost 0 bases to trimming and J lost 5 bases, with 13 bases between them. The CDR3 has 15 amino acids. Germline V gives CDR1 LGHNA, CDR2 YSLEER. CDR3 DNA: TGCGCCAGCAGCCAAGAGGCCCAGGGAAGATATGGCTACACCTTC. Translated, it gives CASSQEAQGRYGYTF.

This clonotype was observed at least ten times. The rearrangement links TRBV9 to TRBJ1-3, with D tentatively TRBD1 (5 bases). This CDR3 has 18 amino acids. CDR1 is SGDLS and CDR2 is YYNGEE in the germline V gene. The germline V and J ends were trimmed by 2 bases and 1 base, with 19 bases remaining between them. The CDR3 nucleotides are TGTGCCAGCAGCGTTGGGGGATTGAGGAGGACTTCTGGAAACACCATATATTTT. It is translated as CASSVGGLRRTSGNTIYF.

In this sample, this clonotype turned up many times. In DNA form, the CDR3 reads TGCAGTGCTAGATTGGGTGGGGGGAACAATCAGCCCCAGCATTTT. Translation gives CSARLGGGNNQPQHF. The rearrangement links TRBV20-1 to TRBJ1-5; D might be TRBD1 (5 bases). Trimming stripped 2 bases from V and 3 bases from J, with 14 bases between. The CDR3 sequence is 15 residues long. From germline, CDR1 is DFQATT and CDR2 SNEGSKA (reference sequence).

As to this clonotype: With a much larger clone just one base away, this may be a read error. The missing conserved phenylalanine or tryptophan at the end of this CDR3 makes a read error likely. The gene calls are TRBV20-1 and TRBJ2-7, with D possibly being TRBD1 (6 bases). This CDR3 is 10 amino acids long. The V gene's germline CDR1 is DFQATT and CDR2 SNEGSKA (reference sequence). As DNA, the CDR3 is TGCAGCCCGTTACAGGGTCTGCAGTACTGC. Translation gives CSPLQGLQYC.

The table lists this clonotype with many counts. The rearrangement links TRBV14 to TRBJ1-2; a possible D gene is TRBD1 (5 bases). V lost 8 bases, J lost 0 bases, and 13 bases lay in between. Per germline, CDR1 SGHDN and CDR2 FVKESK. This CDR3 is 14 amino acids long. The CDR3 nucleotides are TGTGCCAGCGGGGGGAGAGGCTCTAACTATGGCTACACCTTC. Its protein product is CASGGRGSNYGYTF.

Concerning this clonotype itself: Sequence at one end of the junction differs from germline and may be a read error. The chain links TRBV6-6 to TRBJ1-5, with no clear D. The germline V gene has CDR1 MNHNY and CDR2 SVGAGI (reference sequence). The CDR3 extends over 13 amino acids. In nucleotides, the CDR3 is TGTGCCAGCAGTTACGGGGAAAATAAGACCCAGAATTTT. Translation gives CASSYGENKTQNF.

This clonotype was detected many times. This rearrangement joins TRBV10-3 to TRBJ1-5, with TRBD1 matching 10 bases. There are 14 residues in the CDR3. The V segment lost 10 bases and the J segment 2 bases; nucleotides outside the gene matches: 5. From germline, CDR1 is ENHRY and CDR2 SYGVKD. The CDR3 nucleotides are TGTGCCACCAAGACAGGGGGCGGCAATCAGCCCCAGCATTTT. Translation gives CATKTGGGNQPQHF.